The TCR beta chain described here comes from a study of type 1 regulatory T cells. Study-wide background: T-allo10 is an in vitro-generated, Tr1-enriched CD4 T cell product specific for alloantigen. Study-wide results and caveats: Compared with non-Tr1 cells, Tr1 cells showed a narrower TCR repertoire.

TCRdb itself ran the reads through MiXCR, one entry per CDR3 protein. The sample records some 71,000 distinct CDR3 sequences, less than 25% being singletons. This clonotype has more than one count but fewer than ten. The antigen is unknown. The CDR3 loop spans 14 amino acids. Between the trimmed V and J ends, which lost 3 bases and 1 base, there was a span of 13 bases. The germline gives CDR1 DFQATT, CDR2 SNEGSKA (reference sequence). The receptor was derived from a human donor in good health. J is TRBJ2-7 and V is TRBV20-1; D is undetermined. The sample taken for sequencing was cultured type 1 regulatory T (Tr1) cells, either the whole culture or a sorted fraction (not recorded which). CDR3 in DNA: TGCAGTGCTAGGGGTCTAGTTGGTTCCTACGAGCAGTACTTC. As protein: CSARGLVGSYEQYF.